This T cell receptor beta chain was profiled in a study of blood T cells in healthy people across ages. Overall study findings and caveats: Calculation of diversity from one million T cells yielded estimates considered to be underestimates. There was a strong correlation between TCR beta diversity and naive T cell percentage.

Concerning this clonotype: Its antigen is still unknown.

This CDR3 is 13 amino acids long. Trimming cost V 8 bases and J 9 bases; bases outside gene matches: 7. CDR1 and CDR2 (germline): SNHLY, FYNNEI. The use of a sample-barcoded 5' primer and a J-beta primer mix characterized a second PCR of 7 to 11 cycles. Template switching added a 12-random-nucleotide identifier to every cDNA molecule. TCRdb used MiXCR to reprocess the 5' RACE reads, holding one entry per CDR3 protein. The sample records 1.5 million to 2 million distinct CDR3 sequences, roughly 30% being singletons. J is TRBJ2-1 and V is TRBV2; TRBD2 aligns across 10 bases. The source of this sequence is a woman aged 25-40 years in good health. The specimen was blood. The CDR3 DNA reads as TGTGCCAGCGATCCAGCGGGGGGGCGTGAGCAGTTCTTC. Translated: CASDPAGGREQFF.